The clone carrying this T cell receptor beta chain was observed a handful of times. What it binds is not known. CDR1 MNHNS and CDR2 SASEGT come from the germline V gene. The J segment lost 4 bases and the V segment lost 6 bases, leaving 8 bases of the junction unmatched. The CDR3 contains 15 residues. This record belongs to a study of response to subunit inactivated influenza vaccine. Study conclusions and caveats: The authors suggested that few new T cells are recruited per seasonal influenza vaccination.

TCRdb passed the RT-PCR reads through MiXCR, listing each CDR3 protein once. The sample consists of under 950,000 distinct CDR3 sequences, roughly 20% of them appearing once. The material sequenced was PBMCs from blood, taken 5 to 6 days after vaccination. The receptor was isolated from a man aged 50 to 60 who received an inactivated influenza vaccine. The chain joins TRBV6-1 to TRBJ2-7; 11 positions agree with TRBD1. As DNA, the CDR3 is TGTGCCAGCAGCCCCGGGACAGGGGGTATTTACGAGCAGTACTTC. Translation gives CASSPGTGGIYEQYF.